Many counts were recorded for the clone carrying this T cell receptor beta chain. Its antigen is unidentified. TCRdb re-called the 5' RACE reads through MiXCR, storing one row per CDR3 protein. The sample yields 35,000 to 45,000 distinct CDR3 sequences, around a tenth seen once. These data belong to a study of neurological immune-mediated disorders. General study results and limits: Multiple sclerosis, the disease with the least TCR clonal expansion, fell below healthy controls, whereas HTLV-1-associated myelopathy showed the most.

This CDR3 spans 15 amino acids. Germline V CDR1 and CDR2: SGHRS, YFSETQ. V shed 0 bases and J shed 3 bases, with 12 bases lying between them. The specimen was CD4+ T cells from blood. The source is a woman aged 25 to 39 with HTLV-1-associated myelopathy (HAM/TSP). The chain employs TRBV5-1 and TRBJ1-1; the D gene is possibly TRBD1 (5 bases). The CDR3, as DNA: TGCGCCAGCAGCTTGGCAGGAAGGGGCGACACTGAAGCTTTCTTT. Its protein is CASSLAGRGDTEAFF.